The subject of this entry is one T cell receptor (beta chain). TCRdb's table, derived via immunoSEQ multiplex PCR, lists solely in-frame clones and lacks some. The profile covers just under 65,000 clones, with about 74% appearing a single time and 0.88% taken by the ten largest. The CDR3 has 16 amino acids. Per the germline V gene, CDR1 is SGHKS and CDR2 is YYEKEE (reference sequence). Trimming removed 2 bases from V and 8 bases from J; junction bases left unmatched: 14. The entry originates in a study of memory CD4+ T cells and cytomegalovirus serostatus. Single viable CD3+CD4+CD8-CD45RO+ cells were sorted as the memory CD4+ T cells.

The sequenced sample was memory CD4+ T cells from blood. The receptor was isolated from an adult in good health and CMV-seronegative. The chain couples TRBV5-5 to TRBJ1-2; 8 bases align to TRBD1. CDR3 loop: CASSLERTGIGLGYTF. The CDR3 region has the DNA TGTGCCAGCAGCTTAGAAAGGACAGGGATCGGACTCGGCTACACCTTC.